The clone carrying this T cell receptor beta chain was detected a few times. What was amplified from RNA transcripts were TCR beta CDR3 regions. HTBI primers were the set used in a first-round RT-PCR of the TCR CDR3. TCRdb passed the multiplex PCR reads through MiXCR, listing each CDR3 protein once. The data contain about 690,000 distinct CDR3 sequences, about 18% of them singletons. The CDR3 is 17 amino acids. V lost 0 bases and J lost 4; bases outside the gene matches: 7. Germline V gene data show CDR1 as MNHEY and CDR2 as SVGEGT. The data were taken from a study of T cells in Graves' hyperthyroidism and ophthalmopathy. Lactation, pregnancy, other autoimmune disease or uncontrolled infection led to exclusion of patients.

The chain carries TRBV6-2 or TRBV6-3 and TRBJ2-1, with 9 bases lining up with TRBD2. The material sequenced was blood. The source is a man in his forties or fifties with Graves' hyperthyroidism. The CDR3 is CASSYSPRLAGYNEQFF. The CDR3 coding sequence is TGTGCCAGCAGTTACTCGCCGAGGCTAGCGGGGTACAATGAGCAGTTCTTC.